The 15 T cell receptor beta chains reported below all come from one sample, sequenced in a study of cytomegalovirus exposure and HLA in healthy donors. PCR used 60 Vbeta primers and 13 Jbeta primers. This table comes from immunoSEQ multiplex PCR, and its TCRdb copy is limited to in-frame clones, with some not included. Here the sample spans 150,000 to 200,000 clones, 70% to 90% being singletons. The sequencing input was PBMCs. These receptors were taken from a young woman in good health and CMV-seronegative.

The rearrangement joins TRBV7-2 to TRBJ2-1; 9 nucleotides align to TRBD2. Trimming cost V 6 bases and J 6 bases; bases outside gene matches: 9. CDR1 SGHTA and CDR2 FQGNSA come from the germline V gene. The CDR3 has 15 amino acids. The CDR3 nucleotides are TGTGCCAGCAGGAGAGGGGGCGGGAGGGGCAATGAGCAGTTCTTC. Translated: CASRRGGGRGNEQFF.

This chain connects TRBV19 to TRBJ1-4; 8 bases fit TRBD1. The CDR3 covers 15 residues. V shed 4 bases, J shed 3 bases, and the junction held 4 bases outside the gene matches. Germline V CDR1 and CDR2: LNHDA, SQIVND (reference sequence). Here the CDR3 DNA reads TGTGCCAGTAGTACCTACAGGGGGGCTAATGAAAAACTGTTTTTT. This translates into CASSTYRGANEKLFF. The variable domain in full, completed from reference TRBV19 and TRBJ1-4, reads DGGITQSPKYLFRKEGQNVTLSCEQNLNHDAMYWYRQDPGQGLRLIYYSQIVNDFQKGDIAEGYSVSREKKESFPLTVTSAQKNPTAFYLCASSTYRGANEKLFFGSGTQLSVL.

The chain has TRBV28 and TRBJ1-4; 9 nucleotides align to TRBD1. J was trimmed by 7 bases and V by 6 bases; bases with no gene match: 6. Germline values: CDR1 MDHEN, CDR2 SYDVKM. CDR3 length equals 14 residues. The CDR3 here is CASRPTGGGEKLFF. DNA of the CDR3: TGTGCCAGCAGGCCGACAGGGGGTGGTGAAAAACTGTTTTTT.

The V and J genes are TRBV5-1 and TRBJ2-3, with 10 bases lining up with TRBD2. The germline V gene encodes CDR1 SGHRS and CDR2 YFSETQ. The V segment lost 4 bases and the J segment 4 bases; nucleotides outside the gene matches: 18. The CDR3 sequence is 19 residues long. The CDR3 spells CASSAYPEDSGGLADTQYF. For the CDR3, the DNA is TGCGCCAGCAGCGCCTACCCCGAGGATAGCGGGGGGCTCGCAGATACGCAGTATTTT.

V and J are TRBV6-5 and TRBJ2-1; possible D gene TRBD1, 5 bases. This CDR3 has 14 amino acids. Germline-derived CDR1 and CDR2 are MNHEY and SVGAGI. V lost 6 bases and J 2 bases, leaving 11 bases between the germline ends. The CDR3 here is CASRLQDTYNEQFF. CDR3 bases: TGTGCCAGCAGACTACAGGATACCTACAATGAGCAGTTCTTC.

The genes are TRBV6-4 and TRBJ1-2, with 7 bases identical to TRBD1. Germline trimming cut 5 bases from V and 0 bases from J; bases unmatched to any gene: 9. The CDR3 runs 16 residues. Germline V gene lookup returns CDR1 MRHNA and CDR2 SNTAGT. CDR3 bases: TGTGCCAGCAGTCCGACAGGGAGGCCAGCTAACTATGGCTACACCTTC. It is translated as CASSPTGRPANYGYTF.

J is TRBJ2-5 and V is TRBV7-3; D gene ambiguous. V lost 2 bases to trimming and J lost 5 bases, with 9 bases between them. This CDR3 contains 13 residues. The germline V gene has CDR1 SGHTA and CDR2 FQGTGA. The CDR3 DNA sequence: TGTGCCAGCAGCTTACAGGCCAGGGAGACCCAGTACTTC. This codes for CASSLQARETQYF.

The chain recombines TRBV10-3 with TRBJ2-5; TRBD2 agrees at 9 bases. Germline CDR1 reads ENHRY; CDR2 reads SYGVKD. V was clipped by 0 bases and J by 5 bases; unmatched bases: 4. CDR3 size: 15 residues. The CDR3 sequence: CAISESLAGWETQYF. The CDR3, as DNA: TGTGCCATCAGTGAGTCCCTAGCGGGATGGGAGACCCAGTACTTC.

The chain employs TRBV11-3 and TRBJ2-7, with 7 bases aligning to TRBD1. Looked up from germline, CDR1 is SGHNT and CDR2 is YENEEA. J lost 1 base, V lost 5 bases, and 2 bases had no gene match. CDR3 size: 13 residues. The CDR3 protein is CASSRQGSYEQYF. CDR3 sequence (DNA): TGTGCCAGCAGCCGACAGGGTTCCTACGAGCAGTACTTC.

This sequence joins TRBV20-1 and TRBJ2-7; D may be TRBD1 (5 bases). V was clipped by 7 bases and J by 2 bases, with 9 bases between them. Germline V gives CDR1 DFQATT, CDR2 SNEGSKA (reference sequence). The CDR3 runs to 11 residues. CDR3 DNA: TGCAGTGGTGGCAGGGCCTACGAGCAGTACTTC. It is translated as CSGGRAYEQYF.

The rearrangement joins TRBV28 to TRBJ2-7, with D possibly being TRBD1 (5 bases). This CDR3 spans 15 amino acids. Germline V gene data show CDR1 as MDHEN and CDR2 as SYDVKM. Trimming stripped 5 bases from V and 2 bases from J, with 16 bases between. The CDR3 DNA sequence: TGTGCCAGCAGTCCCCAAGGGGCCCCCACCTACGAGCAGTACTTC. Protein product: CASSPQGAPTYEQYF.

The genes are TRBV6-6 and TRBJ2-1, with 7 bases fitting TRBD1. The CDR3 consists of 13 residues. The germline V gene has CDR1 MNHNY and CDR2 SVGAGI (reference sequence). The trim removed 6 bases at V and 3 bases at J, leaving 2 bases unmatched. Here the CDR3 reads CASRRQGYNEQFF. DNA of the CDR3: TGTGCCAGCAGACGACAGGGCTACAATGAGCAGTTCTTC.

The chain couples TRBV5-5 to TRBJ2-3; D ambiguous. The CDR3 consists of 14 residues. Looked up from germline, CDR1 is SGHKS and CDR2 is YYEKEE (reference sequence). CDR3 bases: TGTGCTTACAGCTTCGCACAGTCCACAGATACGCAGTATTTT. Translation gives CAYSFAQSTDTQYF.

This clone was found once. The V call is TRBV4-2, the J call TRBJ1-1, with D unclear. The V and J ends lost 8 bases and 3 bases respectively, with 16 bases between them. CDR3 length: 14 residues. The germline gives CDR1 LGHNA, CDR2 YNFKEQ. Here the CDR3 DNA reads TGTGCCAGCGGGAGGATTGGTGCAGACACTGAAGCTTTCTTT. This sequence encodes CASGRIGADTEAFF.

The chain carries TRBV2 and TRBJ1-1, with TRBD1 as a possible D gene (5 bases). Germline CDR1 SNHLY, CDR2 FYNNEI. The CDR3 extends over 13 amino acids. The germline V and J ends were trimmed by 5 bases and 4 bases, with 11 bases remaining between them. The DNA of the CDR3 is TGTGCCAGCAGTACGGGGGTAGGCACTGAAGCTTTCTTT. Its protein is CASSTGVGTEAFF.